This TCR beta chain was obtained from a study of T cell changes during pregnancy in multiple sclerosis. Clones were sequenced by immunoSEQ multiplex PCR, and TCRdb holds only the in-frame ones, with some missing. The sample holds more than 70,000 clones, 93% seen once. CDR3 length equals 17 residues. Trimming shortened V by 1 base and J by 0 bases, and 10 bases separated the two germline ends. CDR1 is MNHNS, CDR2 SASEGT, per germline. The TCR originated in a female donor with multiple sclerosis, enrolled in a pregnancy study. The sequenced sample was peripheral blood, obtained in the second trimester of pregnancy. This chain connects TRBV6-1 to TRBJ1-6; D uncertain. CDR3: CASSEVPGFSYNSPLHF. The CDR3 DNA reads TGTGCCAGCAGTGAAGTGCCTGGCTTCTCCTATAATTCACCCCTCCACTTT.